Listed below are T cell receptor beta chains from one sample, sequenced in a study of blood T cell repertoires in COVID-19. Assay used: immunoSEQ multiplex PCR; TCRdb lists only in-frame clones, some missing. The repertoire holds around 140,000 clones, with around 86% as singletons. Sequencing used peripheral blood. These receptors were obtained from a man older than 75 with acute or convalescent COVID-19. Each CDR3 is given with its conserved first and last residue. D genes are given only for firm matches. The listing skips clone size in some rows; elsewhere it reads once, few, many or a size class.

d_call j_call clone_size v_call cdr3_aa cdr3_nt
NA TRBJ1-6 NA TRBV27 CASSSSISSPLHF TGTGCCAGCAGTTCTAGTATAAGTTCACCCCTCCACTTT
TRBD1 TRBJ2-7 NA TRBV5-4 CASSLNGQGFYEQYF TGTGCCAGCAGCTTAAATGGACAGGGGTTTTACGAGCAGTACTTC
TRBD2 TRBJ2-7 NA TRBV6-2/TRBV6-3 CASSGGLAGDHEQYF TGTGCCAGCAGTGGAGGACTAGCGGGTGACCACGAGCAGTACTTC
NA TRBJ1-3 NA TRBV11-2 CASSRGPPLGNTIYF TGTGCCAGCAGCCGAGGGCCTCCCCTGGGAAACACCATATATTTT
NA TRBJ1-5 NA TRBV6-1 CASSEGADRRNQPQHF TGTGCCAGCAGTGAAGGGGCAGACAGGAGGAATCAGCCCCAGCATTTT
TRBD2 TRBJ2-1 NA TRBV2 CASSALAGGNEQFF TGTGCCAGCAGTGCCCTAGCGGGAGGCAATGAGCAGTTCTTC
TRBD1 TRBJ1-5 NA TRBV5-1 CASSIGITGGGQPQHF TGCGCCAGCAGCATCGGAATAACAGGGGGCGGTCAGCCCCAGCATTTT
NA TRBJ2-2 few TRBV27 CASSKFNGVSNTGELFF TGTGCCAGCAGTAAGTTCAACGGGGTTTCGAACACCGGGGAGCTGTTTTTT
TRBD2 TRBJ2-2 NA TRBV5-1 CASSLDGSGGGELFF TGCGCCAGCAGCTTGGATGGCTCGGGAGGCGGGGAGCTGTTTTTT
NA TRBJ1-2 many TRBV11-2 CASSLARGWNYGYTF TGTGCCAGCAGCTTAGCGCGGGGATGGAACTATGGCTACACCTTC
TRBD2 TRBJ2-1 NA TRBV29-1 CSVAGTSLPSAPYNEQFF TGCAGCGTTGCCGGGACTAGCCTCCCCTCAGCTCCCTACAATGAGCAGTTCTTC
NA TRBJ2-3 NA TRBV10-3 CAIRDSGTDTQYF TGTGCCATCAGGGATAGCGGCACAGATACGCAGTATTTT
NA TRBJ2-1 NA TRBV19 CASSMIGRVYNEQFF TGTGCCAGTAGTATGATAGGGAGAGTCTACAATGAGCAGTTCTTC
NA TRBJ1-2 few TRBV6-1 CASSEDSYGYTF TGTGCCAGCAGTGAGGACAGCTATGGCTACACCTTC
TRBD1 TRBJ1-1 NA TRBV7-9 CASSRQGAITEAFF TGTGCCAGCAGCCGACAGGGGGCAATCACTGAAGCTTTCTTT
TRBD2 TRBJ2-4 NA TRBV5-4 CASSGGLAQNIQYF TGTGCCAGCAGCGGGGGACTAGCGCAAAACATTCAGTACTTC
NA TRBJ1-1 NA TRBV5-1 CASSPRIGLSNTEAFF TGCGCCAGCAGCCCGCGTATAGGACTATCGAACACTGAAGCTTTCTTT
TRBD1 TRBJ2-1 NA TRBV2 CASSEGTGTGMYEQFF TGTGCCAGCAGTGAAGGTACCGGGACAGGGATGTATGAGCAGTTCTTC
NA TRBJ1-6 NA TRBV28 CASSPLQGSSPLHF TGTGCCAGCAGCCCCCTACAGGGTAGTTCACCCCTCCACTTT
TRBD2 TRBJ2-7 NA TRBV5-4 CASSTPTSGRREGEQYF TGTGCCAGCAGCACCCCGACTAGCGGGAGGCGGGAGGGCGAGCAGTACTTC
NA TRBJ2-7 few TRBV7-6 CASRPLGGQYF TGTGCCAGCAGACCATTGGGGGGACAGTACTTC
NA TRBJ1-6 NA TRBV3-1/TRBV3-2 CASSQESSGSYNSPLHF TGTGCCAGCAGCCAAGAGAGTTCCGGCTCCTATAATTCACCCCTCCACTTT
NA TRBJ2-5 NA TRBV5-1 CASSLDGQGQETQYF TGCGCCAGCAGCTTGGATGGGCAGGGACAAGAGACCCAGTACTTC
TRBD2 TRBJ2-7 NA TRBV28 CASITGTSGYEQYF TGTGCCAGCATCACCGGGACTAGCGGGTACGAGCAGTACTTC
NA TRBJ2-1 NA TRBV28 CASRRSWGEVSYNEQFF TGTGCCAGCAGGAGGAGTTGGGGGGAGGTCTCCTACAATGAGCAGTTCTTC
TRBD1 TRBJ1-6 NA TRBV2 CASSGTGKNSPLHF TGTGCCAGCAGTGGGACAGGGAAGAATTCACCCCTCCACTTT
TRBD2 TRBJ2-5 NA TRBV4-2 CASSETSGGARETQYF TGTGCCAGCAGCGAGACTAGCGGGGGGGCCCGAGAGACCCAGTACTTC
NA TRBJ2-6 NA TRBV3-1/TRBV3-2 CASSQGQAGANVLTF TGTGCCAGCAGCCAAGGCCAGGCTGGGGCCAACGTCCTGACTTTC
NA TRBJ2-7 NA TRBV28 CASRRTDYEQYF TGTGCCAGCAGGCGTACAGACTACGAGCAGTACTTC
NA TRBJ1-4 NA TRBV16 CASSQDSNEKLFF TGTGCCAGCAGCCAAGACAGTAATGAAAAACTGTTTTTT
NA TRBJ1-6 NA TRBV11-2 CASSPGGGNSPLHF TGTGCCAGCAGCCCCGGGGGGGGTAATTCACCCCTCCACTTT
NA TRBJ1-1 once TRBV7-3 CASSQGMNTEAFF TGTGCCAGCAGCCAGGGGATGAACACTGAAGCTTTCTTT
TRBD2 TRBJ2-1 many TRBV5-6 CASSLGASGGVVEQFF TGTGCCAGCAGCTTGGGGGCTAGCGGAGGGGTCGTTGAGCAGTTCTTC
NA TRBJ1-3 NA TRBV11-2 CASSLEQGPGNTIYF TGTGCCAGCAGCTTAGAACAGGGCCCTGGAAACACCATATATTTT
NA TRBJ1-1 NA TRBV3-1/TRBV3-2 CASSHTGSLNTEAFF TGTGCCAGCAGTCACACAGGGAGTTTGAACACTGAAGCTTTCTTT
TRBD1 TRBJ2-7 NA TRBV3-1/TRBV3-2 CASSLEGQGEQYF TGTGCCAGCAGCCTGGAAGGACAGGGGGAGCAGTACTTC
NA TRBJ2-5 NA TRBV29-1 CSVDNPGSGETQYF TGCAGCGTTGATAATCCCGGATCCGGGGAGACCCAGTACTTC
NA TRBJ2-3 NA TRBV7-9 CASSLDGGAATDTQYF TGTGCCAGCAGCCTAGATGGGGGGGCCGCGACAGATACGCAGTATTTT
TRBD2 TRBJ2-5 once TRBV4-1 CASSQEGPAGEETQYF TGCGCCAGCAGCCAAGAGGGGCCTGCGGGGGAAGAGACCCAGTACTTC
TRBD1 TRBJ2-3 few TRBV7-9 CASSLRTGEADTQYF TGTGCCAGCAGCTTAAGAACAGGGGAAGCAGATACGCAGTATTTT
NA TRBJ2-3 once TRBV5-6 CASSFQNTQYF TGTGCCAGCAGCTTTCAGAATACGCAGTATTTT
NA TRBJ1-2 NA TRBV15 CATSRGPPFYGYTF TGTGCCACCAGCAGGGGCCCACCGTTCTATGGCTACACCTTC
NA TRBJ1-6 few TRBV11-2 CASSPGFYSPLHF TGTGCCAGCAGTCCAGGGTTTTATTCACCCCTCCACTTT
TRBD2 TRBJ2-1 NA TRBV7-2 CASSLGSGTRSYNEQFF TGTGCCAGCAGCTTAGGTTCCGGGACTAGGTCCTACAATGAGCAGTTCTTC